In its sample, the clone carrying this T cell receptor (beta chain) was seen many times. The data were obtained in a study of T-cell memory formation after mild COVID-19. Overall study context: TCR clusters largely stayed donor specific.

Constant-segment primers were used for 5'RACE, and the resulting TCR alpha and TCR beta cDNA libraries carried sample barcodes and UMIs. TCRdb reprocessed the 5' RACE reads via MiXCR and lists one record per CDR3 protein. The table shows roughly 250,000 distinct CDR3 sequences, with 15% to 20% occurring only once. Source material: PBMCs or a T cell subset sorted from them (not recorded which). The source is a man between 18 and 35 years old who had mild COVID-19 (a few samples of this study predate the infection). Cell type and time point are not known.

The CDR3 reads CASSFDRAYEQYV. DNA for the CDR3: TGTGCCAGCAGCTTCGACAGGGCCTACGAGCAGTACGTC. The chain uses TRBV7-2 and TRBJ2-7; 7 nucleotides align to TRBD1. The V and J ends lost 3 bases and 2 bases, in that order; junction bases with no gene match: 1. This CDR3 has 13 amino acids. Looked up from germline, CDR1 is SGHTA and CDR2 is FQGNSA.